One sample yielded the 20 T cell receptor beta chains listed below, sequenced in a study of post-analysis software for immune sequencing data. These TCRs are of unknown antigen specificity. Carried by the TCR beta cDNA libraries were unique molecular identifiers. From the PCR reads, TCRdb called clonotypes with MiXCR, one entry per CDR3 protein. The sample shows a few hundred thousand distinct CDR3 sequences, less than 40% of them seen only once. Whole-study findings and limits: TRBV5-6, TRBV5-1 and TRBV20-1 belonged to a set of roughly five TRBV segments that were more frequent in patients than controls.

The sequencing input was blood. Receptor source: a girl between 5 and 17 years old with multiple sclerosis.

This chain connects TRBV29-1 to TRBJ2-5, with D possibly TRBD2 on 6 matching bases. Germline values: CDR1 SQVTM, CDR2 ANQGSEA. The CDR3 runs to 13 residues. V lost 4 bases to trimming and J lost 4 bases, with 13 bases between them. The CDR3 region has the DNA TGCAGCGTTGTCCGACTCGGGGGAGAGACCCAGTACTTC. It encodes CSVVRLGGETQYF. Complete variable domain (other parts from reference TRBV29-1 and TRBJ2-5): SAVISQKPSRDICQRGTSLTIQCQVDSQVTMMFWYRQQPGQSLTLIATANQGSEATYESGFVIDKFPISRPNLTFSTLTVSNMSPEDSSIYLCSVVRLGGETQYFGPGTRLLVL.

The rearrangement links TRBV24-1 to TRBJ2-3, with a weak D call TRBD2 (5 bases). Germline V CDR1 and CDR2: KGHDR, SFDVKD. This CDR3 is built from 13 residues. With 9 bases removed from V and 2 bases from J, the gap between germline ends came to 11 bases. CDR3 loop: CATAEGSTDTQYF. As DNA, the CDR3 is TGTGCCACCGCCGAGGGTTCCACAGATACGCAGTATTTT.

With respect to this clonotype: It may be a read error: a sequence one base away is much more abundant. The chain joins TRBV20-1 to TRBJ1-4; no clear D. The CDR3 has 15 amino acids. Germline-derived CDR1 and CDR2 are DFQATT and SNEGSKA (reference sequence). CDR3 bases: TGCAGTGCTAGAGGTCATCATGCAACTAATGAAAAACCGTTTTTT. Protein: CSARGHHATNEKPFF.

This chain links TRBV7-2 with TRBJ2-3, with TRBD2 as a possible D gene (5 bases). V was clipped by 5 bases and J by 1 base, with 10 bases between them. Germline CDR1 SGHTA, CDR2 FQGNSA. The CDR3 runs to 14 residues. CDR3 nucleotide sequence: TGTGCCAGCAGCCCCACTAGGGGCACAGATACGCAGTATTTT. Residues: CASSPTRGTDTQYF.

Of note for this clonotype: At one boundary the junction diverges from the germline segment, which might be a read error. The chain employs TRBV24-1 and TRBJ1-5; 8 bases match TRBD1. CDR1 and CDR2 (germline): KGHDR, SFDVKD. The CDR3 spans 18 residues. The CDR3: CATSDPIGGAGGNQAQHF. CDR3 DNA: TGTGCCACCAGTGATCCGATCGGGGGGGCAGGGGGCAATCAGGCCCAGCATTTT.

The V gene is TRBV25-1, the J gene TRBJ2-1, with D perhaps being TRBD1 or TRBD2 (5 bases each). V was trimmed by 8 bases and J by 9 bases, leaving 17 bases between them. CDR1 and CDR2 from the germline V gene are MGHDK and SYGVNS. This CDR3 is built from 13 residues. The CDR3 sequence is CASERDPGGEQFF. CDR3 nucleotides: TGTGCCAGCGAAAGGGACCCAGGTGGTGAGCAGTTCTTC.

This clonotype was picked up many times. The V call is TRBV12-3 or TRBV12-4, the J call TRBJ2-1; tentative D call: TRBD2 (5 bases). Trimming stripped 4 bases from V and 8 bases from J, with 21 bases between. The CDR3 totals 16 residues. DNA for the CDR3: TGTGCCAGCAGTTACCTCGGACTGTCATCGGTTGATGAGCAGTTCTTC. Translation gives CASSYLGLSSVDEQFF.

This chain joins TRBV6-4 and TRBJ2-3; 9 positions agree with TRBD2. This CDR3 comprises 14 residues. V shed 4 bases, J shed 4 bases, and the junction held 3 bases outside the gene matches. CDR1 MRHNA and CDR2 SNTAGT come from the germline V gene. CDR3 amino acids: CASSVLAGADTQYF. The CDR3 DNA is TGTGCCAGCAGTGTTTTAGCGGGAGCAGATACGCAGTATTTT.

This clonotype was recorded many times. The J gene is TRBJ1-4, the V gene TRBV7-8, with D possibly being TRBD1 (5 bases). Germline V CDR1 and CDR2: SGHVS, FQNEAQ. Trimming cost V 6 bases and J 6 bases, with 17 bases left between them. CDR3 length: 15 residues. In DNA form, the CDR3 reads TGTGCCAGCAGTCCTGATCAGGGATTTTATGAAAAACTGTTTTTT. Translated, it gives CASSPDQGFYEKLFF.

At least ten counts were recorded for this clonotype. The chain couples TRBV7-8 to TRBJ2-1, with 11 bases fitting TRBD2. The CDR3 consists of 18 residues. Looked up from germline, CDR1 is SGHVS and CDR2 is FQNEAQ. Trimming at V came to 1 base and at J to 0 bases, leaving 5 bases not matched to a gene. The CDR3 bases are TGTGCCAGCAGCTTAGGCCTAGCGGGAGGAAACTCCTACAATGAGCAGTTCTTC. It translates to CASSLGLAGGNSYNEQFF.

In this sample, this clonotype turned up a few times. The V and J genes are TRBV2 and TRBJ2-6; D unresolved. V lost 9 bases to trimming and J lost 3 bases, with 9 bases between them. The length of the CDR3 is 13 residues. Germline assignment: CDR1 SNHLY and CDR2 FYNNEI. The chain's CDR3 is CARRVVGANVLTF. CDR3 nucleotides: TGTGCCAGAAGGGTGGTTGGGGCCAACGTCCTGACTTTC.

Of note for this clonotype: A much bigger clone sits one base away, suggesting this may be a read error. The chain couples TRBV20-1 to TRBJ1-2; 8 bases are a match to TRBD1. The ends lost 1 base at V and 1 base at J; junction bases unmatched: 5. The CDR3 has 15 residues. The germline gives CDR1 DFQATT, CDR2 SNEGSKA (reference sequence). CDR3 amino acids: CSARALQGDNYGYTF. The CDR3 DNA is TGCAGTGCTAGAGCCCTACAGGGGGATAACTATGGCTACACCTTC.

The chain combines TRBV20-1 with TRBJ1-5; a weak D match, TRBD1 (5 bases). Germline CDR1 is DFQATT and CDR2 is SNEGSKA (reference sequence). V was cut by 3 bases and J by 1 base, with 7 bases left in between. The CDR3 is 13 amino acids. Written as DNA, the CDR3 is TGCAGTGCTAGCGCAGGGAGCAATCAGCCCCAGCATTTT. Protein: CSASAGSNQPQHF.

This clonotype was counted at least ten times. The chain links TRBV5-1 to TRBJ2-3, with a possible D match to TRBD1 (6 bases). Germline V gene lookup returns CDR1 SGHRS and CDR2 YFSETQ. The CDR3 covers 15 residues. Trimming left V 2 bases short and J 4 bases short, with 14 bases between. The chain's CDR3 is CASSLQRTVADTQYF. The CDR3 DNA follows: TGCGCCAGCAGCTTACAGAGGACAGTCGCAGATACGCAGTATTTT.

V usage is TRBV15 and J usage is TRBJ1-5; no firm D call. V was shortened by 0 bases and J by 0 bases, with 18 bases between the two germline ends. CDR1 is LNHNV and CDR2 is YYDKDF in the germline V gene (reference sequence). This CDR3 is built from 19 residues. Here the CDR3 DNA reads TGTGCCACCAGCAGAGAAGGATTCGGGCCGACCGATAGCAATCAGCCCCAGCATTTT. Its translation: CATSREGFGPTDSNQPQHF.

This clonotype was recorded at least ten times. The V and J genes are TRBV24-1 and TRBJ2-1; D ambiguous. V lost 10 bases and J 6 bases, leaving 9 bases between the germline ends. Looked up from germline, CDR1 is KGHDR and CDR2 is SFDVKD. CDR3 size: 11 residues. The CDR3 loop reads CATGRGNEQFF. The CDR3 bases are TGTGCCACTGGACGAGGCAATGAGCAGTTCTTC.

The chain carries TRBV7-3 and TRBJ2-3; TRBD2 matches 9 bases. Germline lookup yields CDR1 SGHTA and CDR2 FQGTGA. The length of the CDR3 is 16 residues. After removal of 4 bases from V and 4 bases from J, the junction contained 9 bases not matched to a gene. CDR3: CASSSSGLASPDTQYF. The DNA for the CDR3 is TGTGCCAGCAGCTCATCCGGACTAGCGAGCCCAGATACGCAGTATTTT.

In its sample, this clonotype was seen many times. V is TRBV24-1 and J is TRBJ2-1, with unresolved D. The germline V gene has CDR1 KGHDR and CDR2 SFDVKD. V shed 3 bases and J shed 0 bases, with 11 bases lying between them. The CDR3 length is 16 residues. This chain's CDR3 is CATSDVDPSSYNEQFF. Here the CDR3 DNA reads TGTGCCACCAGTGATGTCGACCCGAGCTCCTACAATGAGCAGTTCTTC.

This clonotype was recorded at least ten times. This chain uses TRBV28 with TRBJ1-6; tentatively, D is TRBD1 (6 bases). In germline, CDR1 is MDHEN, CDR2 SYDVKM. The CDR3 has 14 residues. V was trimmed by 6 bases and J by 11 bases, leaving 17 bases between them. The CDR3 loop is CASRPAGAKAPLHF. DNA of the CDR3: TGTGCCAGCAGACCAGCGGGGGCTAAGGCACCCCTCCACTTT.

This clonotype was seen a handful of times. The chain couples TRBV3-1 to TRBJ1-2, with TRBD1 matching 7 bases. Germline CDR1 reads LGHDT; CDR2 reads YNNKEL (reference sequence). V dropped 4 bases and J dropped 7; count of bases not matched to a gene: 6. The CDR3 length is 13 residues. CDR3 residues: CASSRTGVRGYTF. The CDR3 DNA sequence: TGTGCCAGCAGCCGAACAGGGGTTCGTGGCTACACCTTC.